This T cell receptor beta chain was obtained from a study of blood T cell repertoires in COVID-19. The CDR3 has 16 amino acids. Original data processing: Researchers report that nucleated cell counts were estimated from reference gene primer amplification. Sequenced by immunoSEQ multiplex PCR; TCRdb stores in-frame clones only, minus some. V and J calls and clone size come straight from that table; D and trimming were deduced from the DNA. The sample records roughly 84,000 clones, roughly 76% being singletons. The sample taken for sequencing was peripheral blood. The TCR comes from a woman in her 50s with acute or convalescent COVID-19. V usage is TRBV21-1 and J usage is TRBJ2-2; TRBD1 is the table's D call, not checked against the DNA. TRBV21-1 corresponds to a pseudogene. CDR3 loop: CASSKPPGQDTGELFF. The CDR3 bases are TGTGCCAGCAGCAAACCCCCGGGACAGGACACCGGGGAGCTGTTTTTT.